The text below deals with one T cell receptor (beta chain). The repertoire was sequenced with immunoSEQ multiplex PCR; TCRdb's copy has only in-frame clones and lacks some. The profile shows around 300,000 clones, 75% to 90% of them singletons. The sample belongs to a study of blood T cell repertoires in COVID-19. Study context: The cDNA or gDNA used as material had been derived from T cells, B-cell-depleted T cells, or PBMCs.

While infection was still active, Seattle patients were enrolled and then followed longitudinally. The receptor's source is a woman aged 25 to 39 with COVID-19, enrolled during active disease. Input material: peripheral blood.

CDR3 DNA: TGTGCCAGCAGCTCCAGGGGACCCCTCCACTTT. Residues: CASSSRGPLHF. This chain uses TRBV7-2 with TRBJ1-6; D possibly corresponds to TRBD1 (6 bases). Trimming shortened V by 4 bases and J by 12 bases, and 7 bases separated the two germline ends. The CDR3 is made up of 11 amino acids. In germline, CDR1 is SGHTA, CDR2 FQGNSA. The full variable domain, in which reference TRBV7-2 and TRBJ1-6 provide the parts outside the CDR3, is GAGVSQSPSNKVTEKGKDVELRCDPISGHTALYWYRQSLGQGLEFLIYFQGNSAPDKSGLPSDRFSAERTGGSVSTLTIQRTQQEDSAVYLCASSSRGPLHFGNGTRLTVT.